This TCR beta chain was captured in a study of blood T cell repertoires in COVID-19. Libraries were prepared by immunoSEQ multiplex PCR; TCRdb keeps only in-frame clonotypes and omits some of them. The table includes 250,000 to 300,000 clones, nearly 90% detected once. V was clipped by 2 bases and J by 8 bases, with 15 bases between them. The length of the CDR3 is 15 residues. CDR1 MNHEY and CDR2 SVGAGI come from the germline V gene. Sequences were obtained from PBMCs or T cells enriched from blood (not recorded which). The clonotype was recovered from a woman aged 55-70 years who had recovered from COVID-19. The gene calls are TRBV6-5 and TRBJ1-4, with D tentatively TRBD1 (6 bases). The CDR3 reads CASSYGPGEPEKLFF. CDR3 DNA sequence: TGTGCCAGCAGTTACGGTCCAGGGGAGCCCGAAAAACTGTTTTTT.